These T cell receptor beta chains were read from a single sample in a study of blood T cell repertoires in COVID-19. Here immunoSEQ multiplex PCR was the method, and the copy in TCRdb shows in-frame clones only, minus some. Of roughly 200,000 clones listed, under 90% were seen once; the top ten hold under 12%. Sequenced material: peripheral blood. These receptors came from a woman older than 75 with COVID-19, enrolled during active disease. Both conserved end residues are trimmed from each CDR3.

V gene,J gene,CDR3 protein
TRBV6-5,TRBJ2-1,AAARQGSYNEQF
TRBV6-5,TRBJ2-2,ASSRVTSGTGELF
TRBV10-3,TRBJ2-7,AISTASYEQY
TRBV7-2,TRBJ2-1,ASSLRQGAWNEQF
TRBV5-1,TRBJ2-7,ASSFPDGGGYEQY
TRBV12-3/TRBV12-4,TRBJ1-2,ATTGEGYGYT
TRBV5-1,TRBJ2-2,ASSLGRETTGELF
TRBV3-1/TRBV3-2,TRBJ1-3,ASSPVDSNSGNTIY
TRBV5-1,TRBJ1-4,ASSWQAYGTNEKLF
TRBV7-2,TRBJ2-5,ASTGGGVQETQY
TRBV6-1,TRBJ1-2,ASSERDGYERNYGYT
TRBV5-1,TRBJ1-1,ASSSDINAEAF
TRBV2,TRBJ1-4,ASSGQVPTNEKLF
TRBV6-2/TRBV6-3,TRBJ1-2,ASSPGANVYGYT
TRBV3-1/TRBV3-2,TRBJ1-6,ASSQGTGGSPLH
TRBV6-5,TRBJ1-5,ASSYSTGSNQPQH
TRBV6-5,TRBJ1-1,ASSTGPPKAEAF
TRBV5-1,TRBJ2-5,ASSQEKGETQY
TRBV9,TRBJ2-3,ASSVGTVAPTDTQY
TRBV6-5,TRBJ1-2,ATRDSAHVYGYT
TRBV6-5,TRBJ1-5,ASSSAGGSNQPQH
TRBV9,TRBJ1-6,ASSVGTDYNSPLH
TRBV18,TRBJ2-7,ASSPGQEQY
TRBV5-1,TRBJ2-2,ASSLSAARDTGELF
TRBV7-2,TRBJ1-3,ASRDRSSGNTIY
TRBV27,TRBJ1-4,ASSLSLNEKLF
TRBV18,TRBJ1-2,ASSPLGVGGLGDGYT
TRBV29-1,TRBJ1-3,SARTGLRNTIY
TRBV7-3,TRBJ2-3,ASSLYPYTRDREADTQY
TRBV10-3,TRBJ2-7,AISDLDRGGGNEQY
TRBV7-9,TRBJ2-1,ASELSHLYNEQF
TRBV9,TRBJ2-2,ASSVTGQWDTGELF
TRBV10-3,TRBJ1-1,AISVDRGNTEAF
TRBV9,TRBJ1-3,ASSVSPGKGNTIY
TRBV7-7,TRBJ2-3,ASSLDGSGGADTQY
TRBV6-1,TRBJ1-2,ASSEGVAGGSWGYT
TRBV4-1,TRBJ1-1,ASSQGGATGGKIENTEAF
TRBV2,TRBJ1-1,ASQFQYTEAF
TRBV3-1/TRBV3-2,TRBJ2-3,ASSPRTGASSDTQY
TRBV6-2/TRBV6-3,TRBJ1-6,ASSYGTVRSYNSPLH
TRBV5-1,TRBJ2-2,ASSLAARGTGELF
TRBV28,TRBJ1-5,ASSSLTGNNQPQH
TRBV2,TRBJ2-1,ASSRQGPGDEQF
TRBV28,TRBJ1-6,ASSSPGQGRPSSPLH
TRBV7-2,TRBJ1-2,ASSQGVGDGYT
TRBV7-2,TRBJ1-1,ASSLEGGRNTEAF
TRBV5-4,TRBJ1-2,ASSLEGRGYGYT
TRBV6-1,TRBJ2-2,ASSEKQKEHRGAV
TRBV5-1,TRBJ1-2,ASSPDGTIYGYT
TRBV6-6,TRBJ1-5,ASSYPGLEQPQH
TRBV27,TRBJ1-1,ASSDYAGGFGTEAF
TRBV30,TRBJ1-1,AWSGGGFEAF
TRBV30,TRBJ2-1,AWSVGSSTYNEQF
TRBV28,TRBJ1-6,ASSLAQGSYNSPLH
TRBV7-2,TRBJ2-7,ASSSQGYEQY
TRBV5-1,TRBJ1-1,ASSLGGGKNTEAF
TRBV28,TRBJ1-5,ASRQGAQPQH
TRBV2,TRBJ1-4,ASSGVRENEKLF
TRBV5-1,TRBJ1-4,ASRTGSLEKLF